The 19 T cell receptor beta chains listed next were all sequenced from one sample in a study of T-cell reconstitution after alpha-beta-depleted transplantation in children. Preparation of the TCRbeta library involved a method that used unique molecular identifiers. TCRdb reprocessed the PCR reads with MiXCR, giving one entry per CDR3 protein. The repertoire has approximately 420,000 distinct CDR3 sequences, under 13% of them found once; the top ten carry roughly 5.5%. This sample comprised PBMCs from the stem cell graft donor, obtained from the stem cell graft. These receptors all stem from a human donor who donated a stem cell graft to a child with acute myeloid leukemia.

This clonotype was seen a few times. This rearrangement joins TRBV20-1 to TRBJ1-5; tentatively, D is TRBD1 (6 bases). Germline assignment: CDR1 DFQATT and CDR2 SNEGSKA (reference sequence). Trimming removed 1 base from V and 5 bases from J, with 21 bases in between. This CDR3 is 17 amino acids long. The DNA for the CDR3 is TGCAGTGCTAGAGGTAACGGAGGGACAACGGTGGATCAGCCCCAGCATTTT. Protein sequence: CSARGNGGTTVDQPQHF.

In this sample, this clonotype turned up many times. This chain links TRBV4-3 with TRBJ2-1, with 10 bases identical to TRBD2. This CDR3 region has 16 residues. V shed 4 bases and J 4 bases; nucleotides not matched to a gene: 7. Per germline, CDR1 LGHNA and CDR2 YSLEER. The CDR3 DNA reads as TGCGCCAGCAGCCCCGCAGCTAGCGGGAGTTACAATGAGCAGTTCTTC. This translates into CASSPAASGSYNEQFF.

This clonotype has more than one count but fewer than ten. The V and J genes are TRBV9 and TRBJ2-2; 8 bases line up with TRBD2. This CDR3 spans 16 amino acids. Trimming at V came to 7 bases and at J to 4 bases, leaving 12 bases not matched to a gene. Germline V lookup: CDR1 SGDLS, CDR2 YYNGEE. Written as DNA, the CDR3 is TGTGCCAGCTCGAGAGCGACTAGCGTAGGCACCGGGGAGCTGTTTTTT. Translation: CASSRATSVGTGELFF.

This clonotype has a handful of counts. The CDR3 loop is CATQMGQGYNEQFF. The CDR3 bases are TGTGCCACCCAAATGGGACAGGGCTACAATGAGCAGTTCTTC. The chain is built from TRBV11-2 and TRBJ2-1, with 9 positions matching TRBD1. With 10 bases clipped from V and 3 bases from J, the junction kept 7 bases outside the gene matches. This CDR3 has 14 residues. The germline V gene has CDR1 SGHAT and CDR2 FQNNGV.

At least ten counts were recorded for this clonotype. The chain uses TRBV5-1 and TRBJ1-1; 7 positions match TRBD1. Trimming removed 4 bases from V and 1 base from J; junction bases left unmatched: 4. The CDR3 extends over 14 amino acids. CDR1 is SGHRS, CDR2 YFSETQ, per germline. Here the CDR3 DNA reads TGCGCCAGCAGCAAGACAGGGACGAACACTGAAGCTTTCTTT. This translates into CASSKTGTNTEAFF.

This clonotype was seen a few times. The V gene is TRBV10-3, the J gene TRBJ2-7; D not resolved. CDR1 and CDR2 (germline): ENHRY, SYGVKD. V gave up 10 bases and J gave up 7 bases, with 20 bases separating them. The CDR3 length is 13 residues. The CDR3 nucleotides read TGTGCCAACGCTCAGGATAGGGTTGGGGAGCAGTACGTC. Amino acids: CANAQDRVGEQYV.

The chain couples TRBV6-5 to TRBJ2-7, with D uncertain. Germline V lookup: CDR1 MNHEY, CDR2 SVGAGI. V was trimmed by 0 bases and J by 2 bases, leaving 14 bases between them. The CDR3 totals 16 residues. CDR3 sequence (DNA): TGTGCCAGCAGTTACTCGATAAGGACCTTCCCCTACGAGCAGTACTTC. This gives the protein CASSYSIRTFPYEQYF.

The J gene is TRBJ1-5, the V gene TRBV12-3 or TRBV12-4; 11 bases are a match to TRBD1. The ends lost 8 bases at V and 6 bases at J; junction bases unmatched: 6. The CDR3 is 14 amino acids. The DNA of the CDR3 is TGTGCCAGCGGAGGACAGGGGGCCTCTCAGCCCCAGCATTTT. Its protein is CASGGQGASQPQHF.

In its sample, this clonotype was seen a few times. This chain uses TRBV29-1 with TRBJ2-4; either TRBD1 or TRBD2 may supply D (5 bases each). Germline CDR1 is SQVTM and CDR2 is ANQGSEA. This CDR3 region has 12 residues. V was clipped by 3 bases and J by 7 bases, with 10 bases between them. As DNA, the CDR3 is TGCAGCGTTGAGCCCAGGGAGAACATTCAGTACTTC. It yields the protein CSVEPRENIQYF.

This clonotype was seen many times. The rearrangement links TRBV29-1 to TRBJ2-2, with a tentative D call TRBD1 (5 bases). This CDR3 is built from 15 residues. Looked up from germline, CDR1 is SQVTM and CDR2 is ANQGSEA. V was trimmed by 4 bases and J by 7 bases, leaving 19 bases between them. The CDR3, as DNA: TGCAGCGTTGGAGGCGGTGTGCAGGGTATCGGGGAGCTGTTTTTT. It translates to CSVGGGVQGIGELFF.

The CDR3 DNA follows: TGTGCCAGCAGCACAGACCAGAGCTATGGCTACACCTTC. Protein sequence: CASSTDQSYGYTF. The chain carries TRBV5-4 and TRBJ1-2; D ambiguous. V shed 4 bases and J shed 4 bases, with 11 bases lying between them. The CDR3 has 13 residues. CDR1 is SGHNT and CDR2 is YYREEE in the germline V gene (reference sequence).

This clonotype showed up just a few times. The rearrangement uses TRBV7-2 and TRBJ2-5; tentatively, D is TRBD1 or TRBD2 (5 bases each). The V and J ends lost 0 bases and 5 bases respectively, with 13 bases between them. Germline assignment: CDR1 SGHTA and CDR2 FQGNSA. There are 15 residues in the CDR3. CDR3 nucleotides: TGTGCCAGCAGCTTAGCGCGAGGGGTAGGGGAGACCCAGTACTTC. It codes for CASSLARGVGETQYF.

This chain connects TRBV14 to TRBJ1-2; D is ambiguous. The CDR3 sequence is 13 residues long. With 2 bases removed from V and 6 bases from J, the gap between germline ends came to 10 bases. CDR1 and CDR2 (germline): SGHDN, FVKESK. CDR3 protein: CASSQSTVHGYTF. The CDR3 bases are TGTGCCAGCAGCCAATCGACGGTACATGGCTACACCTTC.

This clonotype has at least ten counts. The CDR3 here is CASSLDPVETQYF. The CDR3 region has the DNA TGTGCCAGCAGCTTAGATCCAGTGGAGACCCAGTACTTC. J is TRBJ2-5 and V is TRBV7-2, with no clear D. V lost 1 base and J 5 bases, leaving 8 bases between the germline ends. Germline V gene lookup returns CDR1 SGHTA and CDR2 FQGNSA. This CDR3 comprises 13 residues.

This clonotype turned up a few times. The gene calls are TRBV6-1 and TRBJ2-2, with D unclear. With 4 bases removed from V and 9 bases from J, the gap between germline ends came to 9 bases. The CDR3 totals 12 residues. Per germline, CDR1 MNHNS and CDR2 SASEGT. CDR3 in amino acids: CASSGSVRELFF. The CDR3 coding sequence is TGTGCCAGCAGTGGGAGTGTCCGGGAGCTGTTTTTT.

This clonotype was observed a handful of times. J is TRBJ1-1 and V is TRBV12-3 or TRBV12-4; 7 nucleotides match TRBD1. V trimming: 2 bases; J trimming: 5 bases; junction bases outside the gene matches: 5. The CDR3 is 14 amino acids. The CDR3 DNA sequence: TGTGCCAGCAGTTTAAGGGCAGGGGGGACTGAAGCTTTCTTT. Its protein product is CASSLRAGGTEAFF.

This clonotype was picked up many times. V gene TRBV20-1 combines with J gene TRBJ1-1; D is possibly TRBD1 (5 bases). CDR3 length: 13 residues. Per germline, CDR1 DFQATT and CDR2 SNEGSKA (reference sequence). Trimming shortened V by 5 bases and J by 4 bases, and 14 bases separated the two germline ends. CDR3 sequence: CSAPTVGSTEAFF. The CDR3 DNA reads TGCAGTGCTCCGACAGTGGGGAGCACTGAAGCTTTCTTT.

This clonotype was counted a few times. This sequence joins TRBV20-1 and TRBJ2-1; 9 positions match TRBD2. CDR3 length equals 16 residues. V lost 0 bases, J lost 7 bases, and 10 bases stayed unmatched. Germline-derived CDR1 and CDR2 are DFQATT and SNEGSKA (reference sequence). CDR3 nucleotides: TGCAGTGCTAGAGATACTCGCGGGAGGGCCTTAAATGAGCAGTTCTTC. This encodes CSARDTRGRALNEQFF.

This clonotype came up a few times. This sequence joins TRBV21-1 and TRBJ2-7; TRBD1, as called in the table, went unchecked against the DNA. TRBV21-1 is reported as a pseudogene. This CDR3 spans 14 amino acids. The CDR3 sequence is CASSLRDRAYEQYV. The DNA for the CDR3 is TGTGCCAGCAGCCTCCGGGACAGAGCCTACGAGCAGTACGTC.